These T cell receptor beta chains were read from a single sample in a study of T cell responses to AZD1222 COVID-19 vaccine. The protocol was immunoSEQ multiplex PCR, while the TCRdb copy is restricted to in-frame clones and leaves out a portion. The table records approximately 160,000 clones, 70% to 90% of them present only once. The sample in question was peripheral blood, obtained on day 0 of AZD1222 vaccination. These receptors all come from an adult in good health. The conserved cysteine and the conserved F or W are not part of the CDR3 here.

CDR3 length: 11
V gene: TRBV7-9
J gene: TRBJ2-1
CDR3 protein: ASSQREVYEQF

CDR3 length: 13
V gene: TRBV11-3
J gene: TRBJ2-1
CDR3 protein: ASSSGQGPYNEQF

CDR3 length: 9
V gene: TRBV28
J gene: TRBJ1-1
CDR3 protein: ASSFGTEAF

CDR3 length: 10
V gene: TRBV28
J gene: TRBJ2-7
CDR3 protein: ASSPPRWEQY

CDR3 length: 9
V gene: TRBV7-9
J gene: TRBJ1-2
CDR3 protein: ASSLPESYT

CDR3 length: 16
V gene: TRBV5-1
J gene: TRBJ1-2
CDR3 protein: ASSPETPGSRINYGYT

CDR3 length: 16
V gene: TRBV7-6
J gene: TRBJ2-3
CDR3 protein: ASSSGQGRISSTDTQY

CDR3 length: 13
V gene: TRBV4-1
J gene: TRBJ2-1
CDR3 protein: ASSQEVAIYNEQF

CDR3 length: 14
V gene: TRBV6-5
J gene: TRBJ1-4
CDR3 protein: ASSYLGLRANEKLF

CDR3 length: 12
V gene: TRBV27
J gene: TRBJ1-1
CDR3 protein: ASPRTSGNTEAF

CDR3 length: 11
V gene: TRBV19
J gene: TRBJ1-6
CDR3 protein: ASSIGINSPLH

CDR3 length: 10
V gene: TRBV30
J gene: TRBJ2-1
CDR3 protein: AWSISYNEQF

CDR3 length: 13
V gene: TRBV7-3
J gene: TRBJ2-3
CDR3 protein: ASSPRSPNTDTQY

CDR3 length: 13
V gene: TRBV3-1/TRBV3-2
J gene: TRBJ2-2
CDR3 protein: ASSHRGPRTGELF

CDR3 length: 13
V gene: TRBV5-4
J gene: TRBJ1-2
CDR3 protein: ASSLGPTGDYGYT

CDR3 length: 14
V gene: TRBV19
J gene: TRBJ2-7
CDR3 protein: ASSINRGPSSYEQY

CDR3 length: 11
V gene: TRBV4-3
J gene: TRBJ1-2
CDR3 protein: ASSVRQGIGYT

CDR3 length: 12
V gene: TRBV27
J gene: TRBJ1-5
CDR3 protein: ASRAGPSNQPQH

CDR3 length: 11
V gene: TRBV30
J gene: TRBJ1-5
CDR3 protein: AWRAGGGQPQH

CDR3 length: 12
V gene: TRBV7-3
J gene: TRBJ1-2
CDR3 protein: ASSLTGPLGGYT

CDR3 length: 12
V gene: TRBV27
J gene: TRBJ1-1
CDR3 protein: ASSFAQMNTEAF

CDR3 length: 14
V gene: TRBV10-3
J gene: TRBJ1-6
CDR3 protein: AISESKGGAGEVLH

CDR3 length: 13
V gene: TRBV5-4
J gene: TRBJ2-2
CDR3 protein: ASSFGRRNTGELF